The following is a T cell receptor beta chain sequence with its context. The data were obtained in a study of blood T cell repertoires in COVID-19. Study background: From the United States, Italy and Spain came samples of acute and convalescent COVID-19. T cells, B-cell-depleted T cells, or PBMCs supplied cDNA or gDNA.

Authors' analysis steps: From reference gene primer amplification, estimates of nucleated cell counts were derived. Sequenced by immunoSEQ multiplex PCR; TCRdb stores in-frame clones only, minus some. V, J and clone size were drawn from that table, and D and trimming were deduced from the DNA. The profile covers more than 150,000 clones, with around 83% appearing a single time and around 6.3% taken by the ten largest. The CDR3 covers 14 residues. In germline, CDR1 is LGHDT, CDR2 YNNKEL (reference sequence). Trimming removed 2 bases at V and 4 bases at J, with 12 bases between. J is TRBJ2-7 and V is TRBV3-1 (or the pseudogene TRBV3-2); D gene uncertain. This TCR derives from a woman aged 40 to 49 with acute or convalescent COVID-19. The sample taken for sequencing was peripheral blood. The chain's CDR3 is CASSQQLNLYEQYF. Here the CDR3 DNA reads TGTGCCAGCAGCCAACAACTGAACCTTTACGAGCAGTACTTC.